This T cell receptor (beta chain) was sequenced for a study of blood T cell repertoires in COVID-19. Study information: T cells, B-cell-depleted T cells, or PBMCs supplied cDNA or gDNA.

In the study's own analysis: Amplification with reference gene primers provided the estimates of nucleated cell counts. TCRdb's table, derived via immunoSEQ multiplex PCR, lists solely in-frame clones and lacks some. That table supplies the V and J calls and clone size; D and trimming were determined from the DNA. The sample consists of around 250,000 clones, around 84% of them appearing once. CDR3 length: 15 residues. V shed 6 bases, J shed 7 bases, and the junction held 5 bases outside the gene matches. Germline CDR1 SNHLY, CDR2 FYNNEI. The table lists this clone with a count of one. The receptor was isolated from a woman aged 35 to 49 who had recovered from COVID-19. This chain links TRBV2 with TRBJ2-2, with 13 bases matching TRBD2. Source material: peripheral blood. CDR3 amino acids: CASRGLAGRIGELFF. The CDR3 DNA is TGTGCCAGCAGGGGACTAGCGGGGAGGATCGGGGAGCTGTTTTTT.